The following is a TCR beta chain sequence with its context. In the original analysis: Quantification of nucleated cells was approximated via reference gene primer amplification. The assay was immunoSEQ multiplex PCR, and TCRdb's table has in-frame clones only and misses some. V and J calls and clone size are copied from that table; D and trimming were computed from the DNA. This table has just under 350,000 clones, around 80% appearing once. V was clipped by 0 bases and J by 2 bases; unmatched bases: 9. Germline CDR1 SGDLS, CDR2 YYNGEE. The CDR3 is 19 amino acids. The data originate from a study of blood T cell repertoires in COVID-19. Study at large: Samples came from the United States, Italy and Spain, spanning acute and convalescent COVID-19. Sample material is recorded as cDNA or gDNA derived from T cells, B-cell-depleted T cells, or PBMCs.

The sequencing input was peripheral blood. The sequence was obtained from a man aged 30-40 years with active or convalescent COVID-19. V and J are TRBV9 and TRBJ2-5, with 14 bases aligning to TRBD2. CDR3 sequence: CASSVAPGLAGGPQETQYF. CDR3 DNA: TGTGCCAGCAGCGTAGCCCCAGGACTAGCGGGGGGCCCACAAGAGACCCAGTACTTC.